This record looks at one TCR beta chain sequence and its context. Original processing notes: Reference gene primer amplification in the assay estimated nucleated cell counts. The data were produced by immunoSEQ multiplex PCR, yet TCRdb's version contains in-frame clones alone and is incomplete. D and trimming come from the DNA, and the V and J calls and clone size come from that table. The sample has some 400,000 clones; about 80% are singletons. This CDR3 contains 14 residues. V shed 4 bases and J shed 4 bases, with 10 bases lying between them. Germline values: CDR1 MDHEN, CDR2 SYDVKM. This entry belongs to a study of blood T cell repertoires in COVID-19. Study in general: Material from acute and convalescent COVID-19 was sourced from the United States, Italy and Spain. Sources were T cells, B-cell-depleted T cells, or PBMCs; the material itself was cDNA or gDNA.

Specimen: peripheral blood. V and J are TRBV28 and TRBJ1-4; unclear D gene. This TCR derives from a human donor with acute or convalescent COVID-19. The donor label of this sample is uncertain. CDR3 residues: CASSSSYLNEKLFF. In nucleotides, the CDR3 is TGTGCCAGCAGTTCGTCCTATCTTAATGAAAAACTGTTTTTT.